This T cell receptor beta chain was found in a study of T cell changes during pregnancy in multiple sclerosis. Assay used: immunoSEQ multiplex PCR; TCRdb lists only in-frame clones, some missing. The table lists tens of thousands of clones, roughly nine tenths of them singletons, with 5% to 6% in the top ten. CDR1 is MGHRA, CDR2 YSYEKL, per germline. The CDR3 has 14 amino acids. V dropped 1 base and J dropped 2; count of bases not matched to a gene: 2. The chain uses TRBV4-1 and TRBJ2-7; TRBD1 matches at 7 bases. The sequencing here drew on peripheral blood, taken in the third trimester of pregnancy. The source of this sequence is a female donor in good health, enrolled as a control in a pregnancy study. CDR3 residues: CASSQGDRPYEQYF. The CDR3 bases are TGCGCCAGCAGCCAAGGGGACAGACCCTACGAGCAGTACTTC.